One T cell receptor beta chain is described in this entry. This clone appeared a few times. No cognate antigen has been identified for it. No much larger clone exists at a distance of one base, and base qualities are not known. Trimming accounts for 5 bases at V and 8 bases at J, while the number of junction bases matched to no gene is 8. The germline V gene encodes CDR1 SGHVS and CDR2 FQNEAQ. The CDR3 sequence holds 16 residues, the cysteine and phenylalanine included. Only the CDR3 region is kept as DNA, spanning 48 bases read in frame from base 1. In Seattle, one collaborating source enrolled patients while the infection was active and tracked those patients longitudinally over the course of disease. Collaborating institutions collected whole blood in K2EDTA tubes following their own protocols. Collaborator samples were shipped for TCRbeta analysis as frozen whole blood, isolated PBMCs, or DNA extracted from either sample type.

The data are from a study of blood T cell repertoires in COVID-19 (dated by TCRdb to 2018 to 2020). Study-level background: The collaborator samples originated in the United States, Italy and Spain and spanned the acute and convalescent phases of COVID-19. The repertoires were released in a freely available public database meant as a resource for research on the immune response to SARS-CoV-2. Samples were obtained from the ongoing ImmuneRACE study (first 160 participants) and from 1,254 subjects provided by 6 global collaborators. The sample metadata nearly always contained a de-identified subject ID, COVID-19 status, age in years and sex. Where available, HLA class I and class II types were taken from metadata supplied by the sample provider and were not determined by assay-based typing. The prospective study material was composed of cDNA or gDNA derived from T cells, B-cell-depleted T cells, or PBMCs. The dataset comprised deeply sampled blood TCRbeta repertoires from subjects exposed to, actively infected with, or recovered from COVID-19. The study at large found these results: The amount of clinical and demographic metadata varied by source and participant and was provided uncurated.

The immunoSEQ Assay, a bias-controlled multiplex PCR, was used to amplify TCRbeta CDR3 regions from genomic DNA. As for the authors' bioinformatics: The number of nucleated cells in each sample was estimated by amplification of reference gene primers within the assay. To quantify the absolute abundance of each unique TCRbeta CDR3 rearrangement, sequence reads were collapsed and filtered. Productive Simpson clonality was computed per sample as the square root of Simpson's diversity index over productive rearrangements. TCRdb took this table from immuneACCESS and kept in-frame rearrangements with V and J called. Such tables lack part of the clones; where checked against another copy, unresolved V genes explain under half of the gap, and the rest is unexplained. D and trimming were read from the DNA, whereas the V and J calls and clone size are those reported in that table. In all, the sample holds about 210,000 clones, and 70% to 85% of those were seen once. The top ten hold about 8.3% of the sample.

This sequence uses TRBV7-8 and TRBJ2-1, with TRBD2 matching 14 junction bases. Input material: peripheral blood. The sequence came from a woman older than 75 with COVID-19, enrolled during active disease. The nucleotide sequence reads as follows: TGTGCCAGCAGCCCAACCGGGACTAGCGGGAGTTATGAGCAGTTCTTC. It specifies CASSPTGTSGSYEQFF.